Following are 7 T cell receptor beta chains from one sample sequenced in a study of human T cells and chemical hapten exposure. TCRdb fed the RACE reads into MiXCR, producing one record per CDR3 protein. The sample yields about 84,000 distinct CDR3 sequences, about a tenth seen once. Time point defined: patch test 3, about 24 weeks after DPC sensitization. Treatment in this sample: therapeutic diphenylcyclopropenone sensitization with weekly scalp DPC. The specimen was whole blood, collected in connection with sensitization to the hapten diphenylcyclopropenone (DPC). These receptor sequences come from a woman aged 45-59 years with alopecia areata. Some clones in this sample may be carry-over from other donors' samples.

This sequence joins TRBV11-2 and TRBJ2-3, with D perhaps given as TRBD1 or TRBD2 (5 bases each). CDR1 is SGHAT and CDR2 is FQNNGV in the germline V gene. Deletions cut 1 base from V and 6 bases from J, with 14 bases between. The CDR3 runs to 15 residues. The CDR3 loop is CASSLGGIAQDTQYF. In nucleotides, the CDR3 is TGTGCCAGCAGCTTAGGGGGGATAGCGCAGGATACGCAGTATTTT.

The gene calls are TRBV7-2 and TRBJ2-1, with D perhaps matching TRBD2 (6 bases). The germline V gene has CDR1 SGHTA and CDR2 FQGNSA. The CDR3 has 15 amino acids. Trimming took off 6 bases at V and 5 bases at J, with 17 bases between the two ends. The CDR3 sequence: CASRARLAKDNEQFF. The CDR3 DNA reads TGTGCCAGCAGGGCCCGGCTAGCGAAGGACAATGAGCAGTTCTTC.

This clonotype was recorded many times. The V and J genes are TRBV2 and TRBJ2-7; 8 bases are shared with TRBD2. The CDR3 sequence is 13 residues long. Germline trimming cut 6 bases from V and 1 base from J; bases unmatched to any gene: 2. CDR1 is SNHLY, CDR2 FYNNEI, per germline. CDR3 nucleotide sequence: TGTGCCAGCAGAGTAGCGGGGTCCTACGAGCAGTACTTC. Encoded protein: CASRVAGSYEQYF.

Many counts were recorded for this clonotype. The J gene is TRBJ2-7, the V gene TRBV3-1; no definite D call. The CDR3 is 15 amino acids. Germline V gene data show CDR1 as LGHDT and CDR2 as YNNKEL (reference sequence). V lost 1 base to trimming and J lost 2 bases, with 12 bases between them. CDR3 sequence: CASSQAPDGAYEQYF. The CDR3 nucleotides are TGTGCCAGCAGCCAAGCGCCTGACGGCGCCTACGAGCAGTACTTC.

This clonotype was observed at least ten times. The rearrangement joins TRBV11-2 to TRBJ2-2, with D perhaps TRBD1 or TRBD2 (5 bases each). This CDR3 is 15 amino acids long. Germline V gene data show CDR1 as SGHAT and CDR2 as FQNNGV. Trimming removed 5 bases at V and 6 bases at J, with 16 bases between. The CDR3 DNA follows: TGTGCCAGCAGCCCCGGGACCTTCGCAGCCGGGGAGCTGTTTTTT. Encoded protein: CASSPGTFAAGELFF.

This clonotype was counted between two and nine times. The V gene is TRBV5-1, the J gene TRBJ2-3, with TRBD2 identical over 10 bases. V gave up 0 bases and J gave up 6 bases; unmatched junction bases: 4. Per germline, CDR1 SGHRS and CDR2 YFSETQ. The CDR3 length is 15 residues. The CDR3 bases are TGCGCCAGCAGCTTGGCTCTAGCGGGAGCTGATACGCAGTATTTT. Its translation is CASSLALAGADTQYF.

In this sample, this clonotype turned up many times. V usage is TRBV18 and J usage is TRBJ2-3, with D tentatively TRBD2 (6 bases). The CDR3 has 17 amino acids. Germline V CDR1 and CDR2: KGHSH, LQKENI. V lost 1 base to trimming and J lost 1 base, with 15 bases between them. The CDR3 DNA reads as TGTGCCAGCTCACCACGAAGTCCTAGCGCAGGCACAGATACGCAGTATTTT. Its translation: CASSPRSPSAGTDTQYF.